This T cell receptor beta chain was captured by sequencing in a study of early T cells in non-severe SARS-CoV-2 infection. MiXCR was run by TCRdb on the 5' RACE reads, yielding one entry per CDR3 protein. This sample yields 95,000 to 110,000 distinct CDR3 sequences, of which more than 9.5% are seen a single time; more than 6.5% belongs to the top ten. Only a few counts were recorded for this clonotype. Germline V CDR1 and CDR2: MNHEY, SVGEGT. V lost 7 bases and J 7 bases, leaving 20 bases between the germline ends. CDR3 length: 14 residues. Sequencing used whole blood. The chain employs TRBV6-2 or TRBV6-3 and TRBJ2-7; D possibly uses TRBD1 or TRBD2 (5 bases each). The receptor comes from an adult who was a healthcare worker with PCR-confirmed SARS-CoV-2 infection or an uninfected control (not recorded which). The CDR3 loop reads CASIISLGRGEQYF. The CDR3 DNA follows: TGTGCCAGCATCATCAGTCTGGGGCGAGGGGAGCAGTACTTC.